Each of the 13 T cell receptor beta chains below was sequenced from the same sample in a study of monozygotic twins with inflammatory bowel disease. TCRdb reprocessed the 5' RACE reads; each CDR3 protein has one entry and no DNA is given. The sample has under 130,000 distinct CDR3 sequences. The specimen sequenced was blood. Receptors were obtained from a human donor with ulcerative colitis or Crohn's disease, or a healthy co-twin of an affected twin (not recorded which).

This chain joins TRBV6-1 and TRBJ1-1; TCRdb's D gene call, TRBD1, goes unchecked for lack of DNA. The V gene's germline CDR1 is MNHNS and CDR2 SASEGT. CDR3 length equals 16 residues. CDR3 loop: CASSLLYTGMNTEAFF.

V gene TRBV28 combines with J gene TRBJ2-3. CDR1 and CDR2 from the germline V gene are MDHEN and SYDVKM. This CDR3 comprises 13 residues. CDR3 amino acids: CASSFRTADTQYF.

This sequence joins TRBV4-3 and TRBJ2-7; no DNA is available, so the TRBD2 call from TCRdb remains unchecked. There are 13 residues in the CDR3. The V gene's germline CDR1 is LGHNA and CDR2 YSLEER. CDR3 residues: CASSREFSDEQYF.

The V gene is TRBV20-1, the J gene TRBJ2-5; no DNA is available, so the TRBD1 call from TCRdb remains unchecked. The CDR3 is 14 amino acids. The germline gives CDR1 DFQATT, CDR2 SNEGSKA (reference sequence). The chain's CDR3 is CSARVFGGQETQYF.

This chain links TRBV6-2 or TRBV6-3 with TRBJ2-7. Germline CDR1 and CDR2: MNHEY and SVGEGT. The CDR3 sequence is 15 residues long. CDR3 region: CASSYSSRPSYEQYF.

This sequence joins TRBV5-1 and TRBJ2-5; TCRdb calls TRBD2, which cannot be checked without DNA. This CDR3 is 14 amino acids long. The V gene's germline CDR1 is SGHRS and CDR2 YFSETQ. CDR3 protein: CASSLNLAGETQYF.

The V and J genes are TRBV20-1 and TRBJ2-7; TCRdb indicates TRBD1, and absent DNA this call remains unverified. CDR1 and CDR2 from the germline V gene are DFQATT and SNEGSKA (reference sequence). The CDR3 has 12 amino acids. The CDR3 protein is CSASLLGGEQYF.

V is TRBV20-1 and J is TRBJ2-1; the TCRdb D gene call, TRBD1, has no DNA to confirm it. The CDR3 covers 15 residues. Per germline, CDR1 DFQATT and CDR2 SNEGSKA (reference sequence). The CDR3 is CSAPPLGGEGNEQFF.

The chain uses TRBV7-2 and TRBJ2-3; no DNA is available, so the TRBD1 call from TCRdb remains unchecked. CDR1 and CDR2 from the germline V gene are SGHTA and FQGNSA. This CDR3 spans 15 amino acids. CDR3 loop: CASSAAGGRTDTQYF.

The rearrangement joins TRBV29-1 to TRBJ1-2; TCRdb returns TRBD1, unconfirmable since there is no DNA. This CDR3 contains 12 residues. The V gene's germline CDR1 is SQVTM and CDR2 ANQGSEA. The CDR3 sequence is CSVLTGGDGYTF.

CDR3 sequence reads: CASYQGAGGWNEQFF. The chain carries TRBV7-2 and TRBJ2-1; TCRdb names TRBD1, which stays unverified in the absence of DNA. The CDR3 has 15 residues. Germline CDR1 and CDR2: SGHTA and FQGNSA.

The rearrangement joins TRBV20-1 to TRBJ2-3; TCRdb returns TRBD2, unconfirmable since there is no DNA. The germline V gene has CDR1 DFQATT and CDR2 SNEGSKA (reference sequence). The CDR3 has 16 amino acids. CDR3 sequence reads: CSAVGGLAKGTDTQYF.

CDR3 sequence: CATSRGSGSHQDQPQHF. V and J are TRBV15 and TRBJ1-5; TCRdb outputs TRBD1, but without DNA this stays unchecked. CDR1 and CDR2 (germline): LNHNV, YYDKDF (reference sequence). CDR3 length equals 17 residues.